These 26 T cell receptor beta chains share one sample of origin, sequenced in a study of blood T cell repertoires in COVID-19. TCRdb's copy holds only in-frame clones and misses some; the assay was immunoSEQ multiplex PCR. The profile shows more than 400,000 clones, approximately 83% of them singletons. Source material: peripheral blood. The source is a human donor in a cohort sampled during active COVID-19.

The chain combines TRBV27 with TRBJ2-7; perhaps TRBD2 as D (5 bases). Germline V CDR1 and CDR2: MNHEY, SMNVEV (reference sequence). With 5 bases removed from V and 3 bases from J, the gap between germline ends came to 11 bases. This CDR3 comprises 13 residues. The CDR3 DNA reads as TGTGCCAGCAGTCACCGAGGGTTCTACGAGCAGTACTTC. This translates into CASSHRGFYEQYF.

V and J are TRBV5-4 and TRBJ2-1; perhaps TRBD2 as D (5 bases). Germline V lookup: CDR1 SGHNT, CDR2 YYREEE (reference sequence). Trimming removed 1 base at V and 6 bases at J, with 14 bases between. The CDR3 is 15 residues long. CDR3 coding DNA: TGTGCCAGCAGCTTGAACGGGATCACGGCCAATGAGCAGTTCTTC. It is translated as CASSLNGITANEQFF.

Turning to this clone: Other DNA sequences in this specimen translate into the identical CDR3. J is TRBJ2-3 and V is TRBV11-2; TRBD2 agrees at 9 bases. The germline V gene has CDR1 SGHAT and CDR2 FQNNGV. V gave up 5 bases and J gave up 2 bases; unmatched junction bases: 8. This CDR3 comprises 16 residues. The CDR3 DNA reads TGTGCCAGCAGCCTATTAGCGGGAGCCGACACAGATACGCAGTATTTT. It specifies CASSLLAGADTDTQYF.

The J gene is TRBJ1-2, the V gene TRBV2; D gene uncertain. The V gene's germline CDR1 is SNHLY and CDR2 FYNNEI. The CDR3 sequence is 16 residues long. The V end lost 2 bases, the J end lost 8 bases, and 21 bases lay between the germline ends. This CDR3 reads CASSELRMPGISGYTF. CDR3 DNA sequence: TGTGCCAGCAGTGAATTAAGAATGCCGGGGATCTCGGGCTACACCTTC. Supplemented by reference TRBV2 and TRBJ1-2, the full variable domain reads EPEVTQTPSHQVTQMGQEVILRCVPISNHLYFYWYRQILGQKVEFLVSFYNNEISEKSEIFDDQFSVERPDGSNFTLKIRSTKLEDSAMYFCASSELRMPGISGYTFGSGTRLTVV.

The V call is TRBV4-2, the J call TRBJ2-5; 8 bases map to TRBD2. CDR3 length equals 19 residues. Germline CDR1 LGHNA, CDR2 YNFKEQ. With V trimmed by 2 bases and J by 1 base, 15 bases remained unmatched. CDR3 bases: TGTGCCAGCAGCCAATCTCTAAGGGAGGCGGGAGGCCTCCAAGAGACCCAGTACTTC. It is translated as CASSQSLREAGGLQETQYF.

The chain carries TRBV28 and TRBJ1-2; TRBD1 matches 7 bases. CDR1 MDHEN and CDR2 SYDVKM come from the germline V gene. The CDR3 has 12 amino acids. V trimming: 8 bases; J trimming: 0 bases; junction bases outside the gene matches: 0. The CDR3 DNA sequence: TGTGCCAGCGGACAGGCTAACTATGGCTACACCTTC. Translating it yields CASGQANYGYTF.

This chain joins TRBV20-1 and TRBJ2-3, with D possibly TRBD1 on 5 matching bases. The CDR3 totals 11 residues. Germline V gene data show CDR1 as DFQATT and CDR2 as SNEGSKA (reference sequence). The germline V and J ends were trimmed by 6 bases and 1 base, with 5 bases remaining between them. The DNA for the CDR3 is TGCAGTGCCAGGGGCACAGATACGCAGTATTTT. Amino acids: CSARGTDTQYF.

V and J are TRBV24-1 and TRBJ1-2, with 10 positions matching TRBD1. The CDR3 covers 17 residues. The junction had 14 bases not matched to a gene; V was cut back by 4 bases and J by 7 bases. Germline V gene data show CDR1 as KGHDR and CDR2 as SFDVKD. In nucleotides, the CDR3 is TGTGCCACCAGTGACAGACAGGGGGCGATCGGCTTGGGTGGCTACACCTTC. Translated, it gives CATSDRQGAIGLGGYTF.

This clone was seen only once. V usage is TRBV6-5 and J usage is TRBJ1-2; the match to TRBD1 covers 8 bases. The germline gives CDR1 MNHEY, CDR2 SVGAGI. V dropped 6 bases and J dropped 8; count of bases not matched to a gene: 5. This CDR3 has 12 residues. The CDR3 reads CASSRQGFGYTF. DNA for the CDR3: TGTGCCAGCAGCCGACAGGGGTTCGGCTACACCTTC.

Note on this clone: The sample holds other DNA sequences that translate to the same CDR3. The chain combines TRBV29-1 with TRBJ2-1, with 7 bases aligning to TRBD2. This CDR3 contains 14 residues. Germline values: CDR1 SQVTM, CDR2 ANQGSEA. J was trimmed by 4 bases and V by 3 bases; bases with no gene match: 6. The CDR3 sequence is CSVDGGRAYNEQFF. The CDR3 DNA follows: TGCAGCGTTGATGGCGGGAGAGCTTACAATGAGCAGTTCTTC.

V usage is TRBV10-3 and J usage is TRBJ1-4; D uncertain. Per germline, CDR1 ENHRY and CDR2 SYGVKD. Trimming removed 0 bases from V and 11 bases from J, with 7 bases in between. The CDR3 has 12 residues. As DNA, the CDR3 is TGTGCCATCAGTGAGTCGCGGGATAAACTGTTTTTT. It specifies CAISESRDKLFF.

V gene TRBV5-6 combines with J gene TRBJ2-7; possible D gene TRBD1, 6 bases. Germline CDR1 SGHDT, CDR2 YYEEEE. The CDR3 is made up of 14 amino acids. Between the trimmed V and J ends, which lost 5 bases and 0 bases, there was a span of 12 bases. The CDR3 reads CASRSGTISYEQYF. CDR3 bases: TGTGCCAGCAGATCCGGGACAATCTCCTACGAGCAGTACTTC.

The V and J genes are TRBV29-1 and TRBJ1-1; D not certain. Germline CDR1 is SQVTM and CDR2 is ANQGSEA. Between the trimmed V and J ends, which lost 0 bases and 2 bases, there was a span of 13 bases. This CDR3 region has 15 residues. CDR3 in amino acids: CSVEDRGRKNTEAFF. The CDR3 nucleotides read TGCAGCGTTGAAGATCGTGGCAGAAAAAACACTGAAGCTTTCTTT.

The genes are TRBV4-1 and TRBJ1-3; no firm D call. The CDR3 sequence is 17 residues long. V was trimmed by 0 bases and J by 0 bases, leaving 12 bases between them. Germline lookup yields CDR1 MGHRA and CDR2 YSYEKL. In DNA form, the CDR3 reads TGCGCCAGCAGCCAAGAGGGCAGCCGATACTCTGGAAACACCATATATTTT. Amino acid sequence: CASSQEGSRYSGNTIYF.

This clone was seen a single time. This CDR3 is CASSIAGVGTGELFF. CDR3 DNA sequence: TGTGCCAGCAGCATAGCGGGAGTGGGGACCGGGGAGCTGTTTTTT. The V and J genes are TRBV5-8 and TRBJ2-2; 9 nucleotides align to TRBD2. The CDR3 runs to 15 residues. Germline assignment: CDR1 SGHTS and CDR2 YDEGEE. Trimming took 4 bases from V and 5 from J; bases not matched to a gene: 6.

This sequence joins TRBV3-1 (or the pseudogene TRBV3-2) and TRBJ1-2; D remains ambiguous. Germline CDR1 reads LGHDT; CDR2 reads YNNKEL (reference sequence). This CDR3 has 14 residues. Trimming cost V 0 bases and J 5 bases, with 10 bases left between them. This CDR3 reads CASSQEVAGYGYTF. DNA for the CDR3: TGTGCCAGCAGCCAAGAAGTAGCGGGGTATGGCTACACCTTC.

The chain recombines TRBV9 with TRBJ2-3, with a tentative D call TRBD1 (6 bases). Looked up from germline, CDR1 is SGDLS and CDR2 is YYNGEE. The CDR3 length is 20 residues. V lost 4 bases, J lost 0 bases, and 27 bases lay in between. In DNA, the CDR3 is TGTGCCAGCAGCCCCCACTCGGCAGGGGTATGGGCGAGTAGCACAGATACGCAGTATTTT. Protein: CASSPHSAGVWASSTDTQYF.

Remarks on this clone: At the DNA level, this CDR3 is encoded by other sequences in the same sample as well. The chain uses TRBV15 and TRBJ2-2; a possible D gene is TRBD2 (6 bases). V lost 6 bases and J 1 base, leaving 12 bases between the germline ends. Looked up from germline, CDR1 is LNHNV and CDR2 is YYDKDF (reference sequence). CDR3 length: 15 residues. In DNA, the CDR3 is TGTGCCACCAGGGCCGGGACTCAGAACACCGGGGAGCTGTTTTTT. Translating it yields CATRAGTQNTGELFF.

The CDR3 bases are TGCAGTGCTAGAAGGCGGACTGAAGCTTTCTTT. It codes for CSARRRTEAFF. The genes are TRBV20-1 and TRBJ1-1, with D hard to call. Germline V gene lookup returns CDR1 DFQATT and CDR2 SNEGSKA (reference sequence). The V end lost 2 bases, the J end lost 5 bases, and 6 bases lay between the germline ends. The CDR3 length is 11 residues.

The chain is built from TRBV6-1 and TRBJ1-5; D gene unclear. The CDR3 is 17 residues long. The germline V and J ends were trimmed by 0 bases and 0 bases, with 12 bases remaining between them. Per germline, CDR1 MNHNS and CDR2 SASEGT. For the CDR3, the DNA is TGTGCCAGCAGTGAAGCGCACTCAAGATATAGCAATCAGCCCCAGCATTTT. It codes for CASSEAHSRYSNQPQHF.

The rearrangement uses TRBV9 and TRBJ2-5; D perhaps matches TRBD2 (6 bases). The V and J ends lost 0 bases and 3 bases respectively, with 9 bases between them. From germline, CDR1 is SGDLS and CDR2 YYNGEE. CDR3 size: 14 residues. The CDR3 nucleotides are TGTGCCAGCAGCGTAGCCATAGCGGAAGAGACCCAGTACTTC. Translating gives CASSVAIAEETQYF.

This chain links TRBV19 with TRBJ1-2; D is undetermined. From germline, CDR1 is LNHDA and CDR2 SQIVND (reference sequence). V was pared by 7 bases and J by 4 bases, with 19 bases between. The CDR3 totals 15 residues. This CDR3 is CASKNYEAPIYGYTF. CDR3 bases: TGTGCCAGTAAGAATTATGAGGCACCGATCTATGGCTACACCTTC.

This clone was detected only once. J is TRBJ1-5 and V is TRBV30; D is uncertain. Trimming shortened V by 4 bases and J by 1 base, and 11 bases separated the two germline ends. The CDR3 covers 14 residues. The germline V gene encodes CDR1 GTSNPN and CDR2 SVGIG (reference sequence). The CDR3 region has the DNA TGTGCCTGGACCTCCGGCGGGAGCAATCAGCCCCAGCATTTT. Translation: CAWTSGGSNQPQHF. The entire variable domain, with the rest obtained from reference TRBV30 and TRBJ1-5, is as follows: SQTIHQWPATLVQPVGSPLSLECTVEGTSNPNLYWYRQAAGRGLQLLFYSVGIGQISSEVPQNLSASRPQDRQFILSSKKLLLSDSGFYLCAWTSGGSNQPQHFGDGTRLSIL.

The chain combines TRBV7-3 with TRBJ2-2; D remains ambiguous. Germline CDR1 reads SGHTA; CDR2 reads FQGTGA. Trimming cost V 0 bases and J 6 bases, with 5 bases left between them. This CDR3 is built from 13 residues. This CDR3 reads CASSLTEAGELFF. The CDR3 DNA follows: TGTGCCAGCAGCTTAACAGAGGCCGGGGAGCTGTTTTTT. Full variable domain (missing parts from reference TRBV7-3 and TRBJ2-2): GAGVSQTPSNKVTEKGKYVELRCDPISGHTALYWYRQSLGQGPEFLIYFQGTGAADDSGLPNDRFFAVRPEGSVSTLKIQRTERGDSAVYLCASSLTEAGELFFGEGSRLTVL.

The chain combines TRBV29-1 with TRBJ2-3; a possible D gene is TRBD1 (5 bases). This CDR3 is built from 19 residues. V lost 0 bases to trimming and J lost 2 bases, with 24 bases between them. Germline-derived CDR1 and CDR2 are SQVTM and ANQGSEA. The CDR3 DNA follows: TGCAGCGTTGAAGAAGGCTGGCCGCGGTTTGACAGCAACACAGATACGCAGTATTTT. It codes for CSVEEGWPRFDSNTDTQYF.

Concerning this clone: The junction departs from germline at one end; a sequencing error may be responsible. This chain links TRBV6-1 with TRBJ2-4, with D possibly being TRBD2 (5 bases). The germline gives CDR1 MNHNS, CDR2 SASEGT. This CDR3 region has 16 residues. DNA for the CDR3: TGTGCCAGCGGTGACTGGCAGAGGGATGCCAAAAACATTCAGTACTTC. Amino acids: CASGDWQRDAKNIQYF.